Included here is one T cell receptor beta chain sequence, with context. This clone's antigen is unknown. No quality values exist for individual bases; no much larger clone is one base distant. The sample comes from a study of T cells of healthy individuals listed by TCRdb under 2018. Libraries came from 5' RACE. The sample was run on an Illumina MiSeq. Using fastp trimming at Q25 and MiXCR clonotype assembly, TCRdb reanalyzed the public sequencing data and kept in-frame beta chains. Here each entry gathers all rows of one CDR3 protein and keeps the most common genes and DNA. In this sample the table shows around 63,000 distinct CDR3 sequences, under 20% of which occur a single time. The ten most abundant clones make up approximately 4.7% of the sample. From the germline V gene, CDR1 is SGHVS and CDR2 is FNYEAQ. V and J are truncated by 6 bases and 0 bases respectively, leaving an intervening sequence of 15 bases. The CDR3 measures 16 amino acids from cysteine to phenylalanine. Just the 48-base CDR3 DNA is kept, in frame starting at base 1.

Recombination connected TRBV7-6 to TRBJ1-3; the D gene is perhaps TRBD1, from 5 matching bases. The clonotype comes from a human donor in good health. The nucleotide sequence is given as TGTGCCAGCAGTCGCCGGGGGGGGATCTCTGGAAACACCATATATTTT. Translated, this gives CASSRRGGISGNTIYF.